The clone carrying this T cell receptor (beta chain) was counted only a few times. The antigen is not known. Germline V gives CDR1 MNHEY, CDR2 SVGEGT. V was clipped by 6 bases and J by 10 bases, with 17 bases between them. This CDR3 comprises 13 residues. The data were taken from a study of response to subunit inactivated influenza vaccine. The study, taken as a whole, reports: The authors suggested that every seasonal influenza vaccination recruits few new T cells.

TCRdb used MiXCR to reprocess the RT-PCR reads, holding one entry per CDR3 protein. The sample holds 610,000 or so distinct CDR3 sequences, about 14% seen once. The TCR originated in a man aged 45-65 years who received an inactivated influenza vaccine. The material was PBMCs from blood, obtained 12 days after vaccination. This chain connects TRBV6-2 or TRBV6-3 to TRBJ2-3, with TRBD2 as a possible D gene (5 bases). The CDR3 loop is CASRGPWAGAQYF. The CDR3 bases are TGTGCCAGCAGAGGACCTTGGGCCGGGGCGCAGTATTTT.